Each of the 23 T cell receptor beta chains below was sequenced from the same sample in a study of OX40 agonist ivuxolimab in advanced cancers. Clones were read by immunoSEQ multiplex PCR, and TCRdb kept only the in-frame ones, dropping some. This sample has about 68,000 clones; roughly 83% occur once, and the top ten carry 1.4% to 1.5%. The sample was CD4+ or CD8+ T cells sorted from blood, taken in a trial of the OX40 agonist ivuxolimab. The receptors here all came from an adult with an advanced solid tumor such as melanoma, head and neck, liver or kidney cancer.

This clone was seen more than once but under ten times. The gene calls are TRBV11-3 and TRBJ2-7; D possibly corresponds to TRBD1 (6 bases). From germline, CDR1 is SGHNT and CDR2 YENEEA. Trimming stripped 0 bases from V and 1 base from J, with 16 bases between. The CDR3 spans 17 residues. The CDR3 spells CASSLERGTESSYEQYF. CDR3 sequence (DNA): TGTGCCAGCAGCTTAGAAAGGGGGACGGAATCGTCCTACGAGCAGTACTTC. Based on the CDR3 plus reference TRBV11-3 and TRBJ2-7, the full variable domain is EAGVVQSPRYKIIEKKQPVAFWCNPISGHNTLYWYLQNLGQGPELLIRYENEEAVDDSQLPKDRFSAERLKGVDSTLKIQPAELGDSAVYLCASSLERGTESSYEQYFGPGTRLTVT.

The chain links TRBV5-4 to TRBJ2-5; 8 bases agree with TRBD2. This CDR3 comprises 16 residues. Trimming cost V 0 bases and J 2 bases; bases outside gene matches: 6. Germline values: CDR1 SGHNT, CDR2 YYREEE (reference sequence). The CDR3 coding sequence is TGTGCCAGCAGCTTGGGGGTTAGCGGGACGCAAGAGACCCAGTACTTC. Translation gives CASSLGVSGTQETQYF.

The CDR3 DNA is TGTGCCAGCTCACCAATTACCTCGGTTTTCGATGAGCAGTTCTTC. Amino acids: CASSPITSVFDEQFF. V usage is TRBV18 and J usage is TRBJ2-1; D is uncertain. Trimming took off 2 bases at V and 8 bases at J, with 16 bases between the two ends. The CDR3 runs to 15 residues. Germline-derived CDR1 and CDR2 are KGHSH and LQKENI.

The chain combines TRBV6-5 with TRBJ2-3; the D is unclear. Trimming shortened V by 6 bases and J by 7 bases, and 14 bases separated the two germline ends. Germline CDR1 is MNHEY and CDR2 is SVGAGI. The CDR3 runs 13 residues. In DNA form, the CDR3 reads TGTGCCAGCAGCCCCACCGGGTTAAATACGCAGTATTTT. Translated: CASSPTGLNTQYF.

The chain has TRBV22-1 and TRBJ2-2; the table names TRBD1, a call not compared with the DNA. TRBV22-1 is a pseudogene. The CDR3 has 17 amino acids. The CDR3 DNA follows: TGTCCTGGGAGCGCATCGAAGTGGGGGCAGGACACCGGGGAGCTGTTTTTT. This encodes CPGSASKWGQDTGELFF.

The chain carries TRBV5-4 and TRBJ1-6; 7 bases map to TRBD1. This CDR3 contains 15 residues. The V gene end was trimmed by 0 bases and the J gene end by 7 bases; junction bases not matched to a gene: 4. Looked up from germline, CDR1 is SGHNT and CDR2 is YYREEE (reference sequence). CDR3 DNA sequence: TGTGCCAGCAGCTTGGATGGGACAGCAAATTCACCCCTCCACTTT. Translated: CASSLDGTANSPLHF. Full variable domain (outside the CDR3, taken from reference TRBV5-4 and TRBJ1-6): ETGVTQSPTHLIKTRGQQVTLRCSSQSGHNTVSWYQQALGQGPQFIFQYYREEENGRGNFPPRFSGLQFPNYSSELNVNALELDDSALYLCASSLDGTANSPLHFGNGTRLTVT.

The chain combines TRBV7-9 with TRBJ2-7; D may be TRBD2 (5 bases). The CDR3 sequence is 13 residues long. The V and J ends lost 4 bases and 2 bases respectively, with 9 bases between them. Germline values: CDR1 SEHNR, CDR2 FQNEAQ (reference sequence). The DNA of the CDR3 is TGTGCCAGCAGCTCCGACGGGGCCTACGAGCAGTACTTC. Encoded protein: CASSSDGAYEQYF.

The genes are TRBV6-6 and TRBJ2-7; D may be TRBD1 or TRBD2 (5 bases each). V was trimmed by 3 bases and J by 5 bases, leaving 14 bases between them. The length of the CDR3 is 14 residues. Germline assignment: CDR1 MNHNY and CDR2 SVGAGI (reference sequence). The CDR3: CASSYSGRGDEQYF. CDR3 DNA: TGTGCCAGCAGTTATTCGGGGAGAGGGGACGAGCAGTACTTC.

CDR3 loop: CASSRSQVSGANVLTF. In DNA, the CDR3 is TGTGCCAGCAGCCGATCACAGGTCTCTGGGGCCAACGTCCTGACTTTC. V gene TRBV5-8 combines with J gene TRBJ2-6, with a weak D call TRBD1 (5 bases). V was trimmed by 4 bases and J by 0 bases, leaving 11 bases between them. Germline CDR1 SGHTS, CDR2 YDEGEE. CDR3 length: 16 amino acids.

This clone showed up just a few times. V gene TRBV9 combines with J gene TRBJ1-5; no definite D call. CDR3 length: 14 residues. Per germline, CDR1 SGDLS and CDR2 YYNGEE. V lost 0 bases, J lost 4 bases, and 8 bases lay in between. The CDR3 DNA is TGTGCCAGCAGCGTAGATGGAGATAATCAGCCCCAGCATTTT. Protein product: CASSVDGDNQPQHF.

The V call is TRBV7-2, the J call TRBJ2-1; 11 bases match TRBD2. The germline V gene encodes CDR1 SGHTA and CDR2 FQGNSA. CDR3 size: 17 residues. With V trimmed by 1 base and J by 3 bases, 5 bases remained unmatched. CDR3 residues: CASSLGLTSGGYNEQFF. CDR3 bases: TGTGCCAGCAGCTTAGGTCTAACTAGCGGGGGCTACAATGAGCAGTTCTTC. The full variable domain, completed using reference TRBV7-2 and TRBJ2-1, is GAGVSQSPSNKVTEKGKDVELRCDPISGHTALYWYRQSLGQGLEFLIYFQGNSAPDKSGLPSDRFSAERTGGSVSTLTIQRTQQEDSAVYLCASSLGLTSGGYNEQFFGPGTRLTVL.

The chain couples TRBV19 to TRBJ1-2, with D possibly matching TRBD1 (5 bases). The CDR3 runs 15 residues. CDR1 LNHDA and CDR2 SQIVND come from the germline V gene (reference sequence). V gave up 9 bases and J gave up 3 bases, with 20 bases separating them. CDR3 coding DNA: TGTGCCAGCCAGCCTCTAGGAGCACAGGACTATGGCTACACCTTC. This sequence encodes CASQPLGAQDYGYTF.

The chain uses TRBV6-5 and TRBJ2-1; TRBD1 agrees at 7 bases. CDR1 and CDR2 from the germline V gene are MNHEY and SVGAGI. V gave up 6 bases and J gave up 3 bases; unmatched junction bases: 2. This CDR3 is built from 13 residues. The CDR3 reads CASRGTDYNEQFF. The CDR3 DNA reads TGTGCCAGCAGAGGGACAGACTACAATGAGCAGTTCTTC.

The genes are TRBV19 and TRBJ2-3; TRBD2 agrees at 10 bases. CDR1 LNHDA and CDR2 SQIVND come from the germline V gene (reference sequence). The CDR3 extends over 13 amino acids. The junction had 6 bases not matched to a gene; V was cut back by 5 bases and J by 10 bases. As DNA, the CDR3 is TGTGCCAGTAGTTATCTAGCGGGGGAAGCGCAGTATTTT. It yields the protein CASSYLAGEAQYF.

This chain connects TRBV2 to TRBJ2-7, with TRBD1 matching over 8 bases. V was pared by 1 base and J by 4 bases, with 6 bases of the junction left unmatched. The CDR3 is 15 residues long. The germline gives CDR1 SNHLY, CDR2 FYNNEI. CDR3 sequence (DNA): TGTGCCAGCAGTGAAGAACAGGGGGAAAGGTACGAGCAGTACTTC. Translating gives CASSEEQGERYEQYF.

This clone was detected a few times. The chain links TRBV27 to TRBJ1-2, with 8 bases identical to TRBD1. Germline V gene data show CDR1 as MNHEY and CDR2 as SMNVEV (reference sequence). The ends lost 10 bases at V and 4 bases at J; junction bases unmatched: 14. This CDR3 has 15 residues. The CDR3 DNA reads as TGTGCCACCCTCTCCGGGGGGCAGGGGGCCTATGGCTACACCTTC. Amino acid sequence: CATLSGGQGAYGYTF.

This clone was observed a handful of times. V is TRBV9 and J is TRBJ2-1; D is possibly TRBD1 (8 bases). Germline lookup yields CDR1 SGDLS and CDR2 YYNGEE. This CDR3 has 15 amino acids. Trimming removed 8 bases at V and 4 bases at J, with 19 bases between. CDR3 sequence: CASPLTGGEYNEQFF. The CDR3 nucleotides read TGTGCCAGTCCCCTCACAGGGGGGGAATACAATGAGCAGTTCTTC.

The chain links TRBV2 to TRBJ2-7, with D uncertain. Trimming stripped 1 base from V and 0 bases from J, with 10 bases between. Looked up from germline, CDR1 is SNHLY and CDR2 is FYNNEI. The CDR3 consists of 15 residues. The CDR3 here is CASSEGGVSSYEQYF. In DNA, the CDR3 is TGTGCCAGCAGTGAAGGCGGAGTTAGCTCCTACGAGCAGTACTTC.

CDR3 nucleotides: TGTGCCAGCAGTCACAGGGGGGCCAACGAGCAGTACTTC. This translates into CASSHRGANEQYF. The chain carries TRBV6-5 and TRBJ2-7; 8 bases are shared with TRBD1. CDR1 and CDR2 from the germline V gene are MNHEY and SVGAGI. Germline trimming cut 5 bases from V and 5 bases from J; bases unmatched to any gene: 5. The CDR3 contains 13 residues.

J is TRBJ2-3 and V is TRBV7-2; 7 positions agree with TRBD2. The V gene end was trimmed by 3 bases and the J gene end by 6 bases; junction bases not matched to a gene: 6. The germline V gene encodes CDR1 SGHTA and CDR2 FQGNSA. CDR3 length: 14 amino acids. The CDR3 nucleotides are TGTGCCAGCAGCTTGGGAGGGGCCGGGGATACGCAGTATTTT. It translates to CASSLGGAGDTQYF.

This rearrangement joins TRBV30 to TRBJ1-5; a possible D gene is TRBD1 (5 bases). This CDR3 has 12 residues. V was pared by 2 bases and J by 4 bases, with 6 bases between. Germline loops: CDR1 GTSNPN, CDR2 SVGIG (reference sequence). The CDR3 nucleotides are TGTGCCTGGAGTACAGGTAATCAGCCCCAGCATTTT. Translation: CAWSTGNQPQHF.

The chain combines TRBV7-2 with TRBJ2-7; no reliable D call. The CDR3 is 13 amino acids. Per the germline V gene, CDR1 is SGHTA and CDR2 is FQGNSA. Trimming shortened V by 0 bases and J by 0 bases, and 3 bases separated the two germline ends. The CDR3 region is CASSLAHSYEQYF. Written as DNA, the CDR3 is TGTGCCAGCAGCTTAGCCCACTCCTACGAGCAGTACTTC.

V and J are TRBV5-1 and TRBJ2-7; 12 nucleotides match TRBD1. The V gene's germline CDR1 is SGHRS and CDR2 YFSETQ. The CDR3 contains 15 residues. With 0 bases clipped from V and 5 bases from J, the junction kept 3 bases outside the gene matches. CDR3: CASSLGGQGANEQYF. In DNA form, the CDR3 reads TGCGCCAGCAGCTTGGGGGGACAGGGGGCGAACGAGCAGTACTTC.